The present TCR beta chain was sequenced within a study of tumor and adjacent non-tumor tissue in lung cancer. Study in general: Histology: around twelve adenocarcinoma, a couple of squamous cell carcinoma, 1 small cell lung cancer.

This clonotype has only one observation. No cell sorting was done before RNA was extracted from the tissue. Unmatched junction bases numbered 10, after V lost 9 bases and J lost 3 bases. The CDR3 is 16 residues long. In germline, CDR1 is MDHEN, CDR2 SYDVKM. A modified ARM-PCR protocol with three rounds of nested PCR amplified TCRbeta. MiXCR was run by TCRdb on the multiplex PCR reads, yielding one entry per CDR3 protein. The repertoire includes 75,000 to 100,000 distinct CDR3 sequences, just over 65% of them detected once, and around 18% sits in the top ten. Sample: lung tumor tissue. This sequence was found in a man aged 55 to 69 with non-small cell lung cancer. V usage is TRBV28 and J usage is TRBJ2-7; 14 bases map to TRBD2. The CDR3 here is CARSLGLAGEVYEQYF. DNA of the CDR3: TGTGCCAGAAGTCTGGGACTAGCGGGAGAGGTCTACGAGCAGTACTTC.